The text below deals with one T cell receptor beta chain. Antigen unknown. Assay: immunoSEQ multiplex PCR; the TCRdb copy retains only in-frame clones and omits some. The sample contains about 380,000 clones, about 96% of which appear only once. Germline lookup yields CDR1 GTSNPN and CDR2 SVGIG (reference sequence). Trimming took 2 bases from V and 5 from J, leaving 21 bases between them. CDR3 length equals 16 residues. The data were obtained in a study of shared clonotypes between healthy human individuals. Looking at the study overall: A donor's plate count was three for CD4 naive and three for CD4 memory; CD8 naive had two and CD8 memory one. General study results and limits: Depth was large, yet rarefaction showed that sorted-subset sequencing was incomplete. Approximately 5% was the fraction of naive CD4 clonotypes found shared across several donors.

This sequence joins TRBV30 and TRBJ1-2; TRBD1 might be the D (5 bases). Specimen: memory CD8+ T cells sorted from blood. The sample's subset: CD45RO+ cells pooled with CCR7-negative TemRA cells. This clonotype was sampled from a man aged 25-45 years in good health. CDR3 coding DNA: TGTGCCTGGAGTCCCCTCTTCTTGGGGCAGAATTATGGCTACACCTTC. This translates into CAWSPLFLGQNYGYTF.